The TCR beta chain described here comes from a study of regulatory T cells in long-lasting Graves disease. As to time point: persistent/refractory GD, antithyroid drugs over 5 years with positive TRAb. Construction of the TCR library relied on RNA isolated from PBMCs. Graves' disease diagnoses followed American Thyroid Association guidelines. The EDTA tubes were filled with around 8.5 milliliters of drawn peripheral blood. The V gene end was trimmed by 3 bases and the J gene end by 5 bases; junction bases not matched to a gene: 6. The length of the CDR3 is 15 residues. Germline V lookup: CDR1 SGHAT, CDR2 FQNNGV. This clonotype came up many times. What it binds is unknown. Study-level results: Persistent disease favored TRBV28, TRBJ1-2 and TRBJ2-5. Persistent patients had a count of shared public clonotypes (approximately 3,000) that exceeded that of new patients (966).

HTBI primers from iRepertoire and Arm-PCR of CDR3 regions yielded the TCR beta libraries. Via MiXCR, TCRdb re-called the multiplex PCR reads, giving one row per CDR3 protein. The sample contains roughly 400,000 distinct CDR3 sequences, less than 25% of which appear only once. This sample comprised peripheral blood mononuclear cells (PBMCs), obtained when the disease was refractory, from a patient treated with antithyroid drugs. This sequence originates from a female donor with Graves disease. This chain connects TRBV11-2 to TRBJ1-1; TRBD1 agrees at 10 bases. This CDR3 reads CASSFGTGERTEAFF. CDR3 DNA sequence: TGTGCCAGCAGCTTTGGGACAGGGGAGAGGACTGAAGCTTTCTTT.